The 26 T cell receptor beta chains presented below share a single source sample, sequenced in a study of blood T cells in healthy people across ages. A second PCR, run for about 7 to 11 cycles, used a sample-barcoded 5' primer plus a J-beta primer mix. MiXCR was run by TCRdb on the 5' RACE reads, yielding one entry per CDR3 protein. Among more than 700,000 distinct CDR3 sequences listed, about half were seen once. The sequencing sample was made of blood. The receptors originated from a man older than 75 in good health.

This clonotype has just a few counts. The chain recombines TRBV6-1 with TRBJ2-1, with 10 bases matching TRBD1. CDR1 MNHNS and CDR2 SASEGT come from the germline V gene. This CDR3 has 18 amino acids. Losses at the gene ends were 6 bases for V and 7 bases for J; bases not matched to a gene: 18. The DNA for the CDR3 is TGTGCCAGCAGCCCTCCCCGGACAGGGGGATCTACAAGGAATGAGCAGTTCTTC. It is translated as CASSPPRTGGSTRNEQFF.

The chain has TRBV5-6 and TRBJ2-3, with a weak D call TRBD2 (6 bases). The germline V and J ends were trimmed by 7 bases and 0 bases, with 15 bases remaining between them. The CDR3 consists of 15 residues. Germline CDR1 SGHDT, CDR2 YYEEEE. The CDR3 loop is CASGSTGTSTDTQYF. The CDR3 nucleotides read TGTGCCAGCGGTAGCACCGGGACTAGCACAGATACGCAGTATTTT.

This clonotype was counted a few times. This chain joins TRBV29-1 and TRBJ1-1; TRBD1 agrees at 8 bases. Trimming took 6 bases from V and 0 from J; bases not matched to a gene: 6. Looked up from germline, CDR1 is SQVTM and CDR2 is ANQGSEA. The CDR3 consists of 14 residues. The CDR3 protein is CSVETGALNTEAFF. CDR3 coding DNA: TGCAGCGTAGAGACAGGGGCTTTGAACACTGAAGCTTTCTTT.

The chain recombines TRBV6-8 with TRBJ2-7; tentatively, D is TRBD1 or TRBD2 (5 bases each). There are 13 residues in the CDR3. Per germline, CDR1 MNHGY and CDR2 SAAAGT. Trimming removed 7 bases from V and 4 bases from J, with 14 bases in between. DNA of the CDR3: TGTGCCAGCACCAGACGGGGCGCTTACGAGCAGTACTTC. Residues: CASTRRGAYEQYF.

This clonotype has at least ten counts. This chain's CDR3 is CSVGLQGYEQYF. Here the CDR3 DNA reads TGCAGCGTTGGGTTGCAGGGGTACGAGCAGTACTTC. J is TRBJ2-7 and V is TRBV29-1; D perhaps matches TRBD1 (6 bases). The V and J ends lost 4 bases and 4 bases respectively, with 11 bases between them. The CDR3 sequence is 12 residues long. The germline gives CDR1 SQVTM, CDR2 ANQGSEA.

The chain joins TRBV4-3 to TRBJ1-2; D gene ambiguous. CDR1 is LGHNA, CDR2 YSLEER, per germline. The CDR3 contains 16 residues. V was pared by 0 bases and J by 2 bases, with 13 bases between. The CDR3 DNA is TGCGCCAGCAGCCAAGAGGATCCCTCATTGAACTATGGCTACACCTTC. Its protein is CASSQEDPSLNYGYTF.

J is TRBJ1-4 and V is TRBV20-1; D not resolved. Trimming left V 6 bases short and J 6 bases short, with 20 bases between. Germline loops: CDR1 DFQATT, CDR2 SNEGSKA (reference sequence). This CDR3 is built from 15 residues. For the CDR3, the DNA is TGCAGTGCCCAAGACCGATATTTAAGGGATGAAAAACTGTTTTTT. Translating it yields CSAQDRYLRDEKLFF.

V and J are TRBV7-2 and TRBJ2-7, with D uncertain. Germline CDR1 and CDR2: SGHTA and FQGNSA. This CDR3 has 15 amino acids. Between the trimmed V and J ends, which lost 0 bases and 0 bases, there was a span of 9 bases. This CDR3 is CASSLAVASSYEQYF. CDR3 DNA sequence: TGTGCCAGCAGCTTAGCGGTGGCTTCCTCCTACGAGCAGTACTTC.

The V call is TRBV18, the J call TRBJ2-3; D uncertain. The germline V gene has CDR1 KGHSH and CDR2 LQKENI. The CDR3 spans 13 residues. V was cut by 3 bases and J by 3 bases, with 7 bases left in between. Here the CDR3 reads CASSPTETDTQYF. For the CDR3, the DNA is TGTGCCAGCTCACCGACGGAGACAGATACGCAGTATTTT.

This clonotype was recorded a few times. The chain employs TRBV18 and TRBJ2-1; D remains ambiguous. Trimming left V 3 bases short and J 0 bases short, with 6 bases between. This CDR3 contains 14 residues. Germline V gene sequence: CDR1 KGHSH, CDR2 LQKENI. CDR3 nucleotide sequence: TGTGCCAGCTCACCCCAGAGCTCCTACAATGAGCAGTTCTTC. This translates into CASSPQSSYNEQFF. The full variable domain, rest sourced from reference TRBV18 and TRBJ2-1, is NAGVMQNPRHLVRRRGQEARLRCSPMKGHSHVYWYRQLPEEGLKFMVYLQKENIIDESGMPKERFSAEFPKEGPSILRIQQVVRGDSAAYFCASSPQSSYNEQFFGPGTRLTVL.

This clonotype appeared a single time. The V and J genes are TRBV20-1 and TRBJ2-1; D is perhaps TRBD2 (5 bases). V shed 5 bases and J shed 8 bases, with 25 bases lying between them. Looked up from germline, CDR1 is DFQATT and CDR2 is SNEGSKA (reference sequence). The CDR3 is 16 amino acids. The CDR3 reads CSALPGLFRPPHEQFF. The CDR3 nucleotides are TGCAGTGCTCTTCCTGGACTCTTTCGGCCCCCCCATGAGCAGTTCTTC.

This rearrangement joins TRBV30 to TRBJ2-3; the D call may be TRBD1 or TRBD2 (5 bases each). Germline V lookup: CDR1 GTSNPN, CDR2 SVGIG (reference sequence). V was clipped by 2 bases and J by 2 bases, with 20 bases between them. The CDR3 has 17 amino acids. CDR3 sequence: CAWSLWGSGINTDTQYF. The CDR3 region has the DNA TGTGCCTGGAGTCTCTGGGGGAGTGGGATAAACACAGATACGCAGTATTTT.

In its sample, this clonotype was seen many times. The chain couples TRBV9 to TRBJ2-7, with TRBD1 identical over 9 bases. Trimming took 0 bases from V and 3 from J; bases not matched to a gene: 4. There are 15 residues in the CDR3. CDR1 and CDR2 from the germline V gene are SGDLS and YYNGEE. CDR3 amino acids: CASSVDGTGSYEQYF. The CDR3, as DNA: TGTGCCAGCAGCGTAGACGGGACAGGGAGCTACGAGCAGTACTTC. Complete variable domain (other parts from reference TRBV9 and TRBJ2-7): DSGVTQTPKHLITATGQRVTLRCSPRSGDLSVYWYQQSLDQGLQFLIQYYNGEERAKGNILERFSAQQFPDLHSELNLSSLELGDSALYFCASSVDGTGSYEQYFGPGTRLTVT.

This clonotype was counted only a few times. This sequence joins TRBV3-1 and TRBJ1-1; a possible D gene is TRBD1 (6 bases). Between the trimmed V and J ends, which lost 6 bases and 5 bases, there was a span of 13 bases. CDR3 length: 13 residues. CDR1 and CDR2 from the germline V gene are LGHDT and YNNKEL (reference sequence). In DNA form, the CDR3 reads TGTGCCAGCAGAGGAGGGGGGGCGACTGAAGCTTTCTTT. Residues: CASRGGGATEAFF.

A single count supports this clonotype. CDR3 sequence reads: CSALVEWGTGSYIQYF. CDR3 DNA: TGCAGTGCTTTAGTAGAATGGGGGACAGGGTCATACATTCAGTACTTC. The chain carries TRBV20-1 and TRBJ2-4; TRBD1 agrees at 9 bases. The V gene's germline CDR1 is DFQATT and CDR2 SNEGSKA (reference sequence). V lost 5 bases and J lost 8; bases outside the gene matches: 16. The CDR3 loop spans 16 amino acids.

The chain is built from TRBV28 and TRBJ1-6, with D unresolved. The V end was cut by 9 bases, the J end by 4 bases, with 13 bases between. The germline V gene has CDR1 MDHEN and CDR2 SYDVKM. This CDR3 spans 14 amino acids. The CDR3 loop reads CASHGRHYNSPLHF. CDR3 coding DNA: TGTGCCAGTCATGGACGGCATTATAATTCACCCCTCCACTTT.

Here the CDR3 DNA reads TGTGCCAGCAGGCCGGAAGGGATGGGAAACTATGGCTACACCTTC. Translating gives CASRPEGMGNYGYTF. J is TRBJ1-2 and V is TRBV27; D uncertain. Per the germline V gene, CDR1 is MNHEY and CDR2 is SMNVEV (reference sequence). Trimming removed 6 bases from V and 2 bases from J, with 16 bases in between. This CDR3 has 15 amino acids.

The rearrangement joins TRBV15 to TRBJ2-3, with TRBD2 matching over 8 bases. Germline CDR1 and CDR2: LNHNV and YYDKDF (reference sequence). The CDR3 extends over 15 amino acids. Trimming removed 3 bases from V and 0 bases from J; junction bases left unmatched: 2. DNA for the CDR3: TGTGCCACCAGCAGGTCGGGAGGGAGCACAGATACGCAGTATTTT. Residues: CATSRSGGSTDTQYF.

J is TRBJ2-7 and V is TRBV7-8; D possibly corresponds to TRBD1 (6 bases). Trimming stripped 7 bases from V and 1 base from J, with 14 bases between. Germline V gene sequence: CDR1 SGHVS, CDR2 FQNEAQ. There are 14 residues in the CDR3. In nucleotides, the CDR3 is TGTGCCAGCAACAGGGACGCCGGGTCCTACGAGCAGTACTTC. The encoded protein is CASNRDAGSYEQYF. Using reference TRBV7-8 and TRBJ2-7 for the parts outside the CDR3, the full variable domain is GAGVSQSPRYKVAKRGQDVALRCDPISGHVSLFWYQQALGQGPEFLTYFQNEAQLDKSGLPSDRFFAERPEGSVSTLKIQRTQQEDSAVYLCASNRDAGSYEQYFGPGTRLTVT.

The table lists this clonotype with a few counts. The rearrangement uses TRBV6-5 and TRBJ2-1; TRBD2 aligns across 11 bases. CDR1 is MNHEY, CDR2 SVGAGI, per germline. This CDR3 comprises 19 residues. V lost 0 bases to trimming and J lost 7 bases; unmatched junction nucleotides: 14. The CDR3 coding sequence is TGTGCCAGCAGTTACTCAGGGGCTGGTAGCGGGAGGGCCACAAATGAGCAGTTCTTC. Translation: CASSYSGAGSGRATNEQFF.

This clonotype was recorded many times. This CDR3 reads CASSLGLAGGQTDTQYF. In nucleotides, the CDR3 is TGTGCCAGCAGCTTAGGGCTAGCGGGAGGGCAGACAGATACGCAGTATTTT. The V and J genes are TRBV7-2 and TRBJ2-3; 12 nucleotides align to TRBD2. V was clipped by 1 base and J by 3 bases; unmatched bases: 5. Germline CDR1 reads SGHTA; CDR2 reads FQGNSA. The CDR3 covers 17 residues.

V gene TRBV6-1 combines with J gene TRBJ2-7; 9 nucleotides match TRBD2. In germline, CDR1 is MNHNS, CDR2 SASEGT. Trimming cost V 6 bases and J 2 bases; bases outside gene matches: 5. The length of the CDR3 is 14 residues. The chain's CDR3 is CASRGSSGAYEQYF. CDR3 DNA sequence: TGTGCCAGCAGGGGCTCTAGCGGGGCCTACGAGCAGTACTTC.

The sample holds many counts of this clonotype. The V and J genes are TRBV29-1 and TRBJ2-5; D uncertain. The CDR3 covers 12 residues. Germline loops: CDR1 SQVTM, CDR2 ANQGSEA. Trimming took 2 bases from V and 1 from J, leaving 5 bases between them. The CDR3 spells CSVEKVQETQYF. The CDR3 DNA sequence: TGCAGCGTTGAAAAAGTCCAAGAGACCCAGTACTTC.

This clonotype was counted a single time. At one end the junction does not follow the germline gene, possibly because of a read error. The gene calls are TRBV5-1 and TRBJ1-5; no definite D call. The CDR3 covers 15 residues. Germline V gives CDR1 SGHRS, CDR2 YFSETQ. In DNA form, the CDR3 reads TGCGCCAGCGGCTTGCGTGGGAGTACCAATCAGCCCCAGCATTTT. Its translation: CASGLRGSTNQPQHF.

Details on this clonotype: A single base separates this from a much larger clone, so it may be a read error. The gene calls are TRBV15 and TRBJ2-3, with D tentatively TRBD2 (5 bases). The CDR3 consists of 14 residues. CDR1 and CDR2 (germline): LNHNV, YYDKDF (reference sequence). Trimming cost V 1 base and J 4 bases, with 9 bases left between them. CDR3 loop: CATSRGGDADTQYF. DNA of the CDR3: TGTGCCACCAGCAGAGGGGGAGACGCAGATACGCAGTATTTT.

CDR3 sequence (DNA): TGCAGTGCTAGTCCCGGGGGTCGTGATACGCAGTATTTT. Protein: CSASPGGRDTQYF. The chain recombines TRBV20-1 with TRBJ2-3, with D tentatively TRBD2 (6 bases). Germline V gene sequence: CDR1 DFQATT, CDR2 SNEGSKA (reference sequence). Trimming removed 3 bases from V and 6 bases from J, with 13 bases in between. This CDR3 has 13 residues.